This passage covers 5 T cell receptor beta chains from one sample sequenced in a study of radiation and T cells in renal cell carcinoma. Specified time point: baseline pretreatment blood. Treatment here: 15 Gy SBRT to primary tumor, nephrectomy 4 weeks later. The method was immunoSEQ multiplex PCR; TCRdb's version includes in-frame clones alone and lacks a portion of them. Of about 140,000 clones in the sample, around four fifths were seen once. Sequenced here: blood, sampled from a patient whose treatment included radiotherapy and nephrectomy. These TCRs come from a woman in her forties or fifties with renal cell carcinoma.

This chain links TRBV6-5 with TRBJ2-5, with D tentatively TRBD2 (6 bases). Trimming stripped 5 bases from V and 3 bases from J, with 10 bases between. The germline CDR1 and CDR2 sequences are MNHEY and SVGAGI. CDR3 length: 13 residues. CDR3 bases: TGTGCCAGCAGTGGGTGGGGGGAAGAGACCCAGTACTTC. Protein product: CASSGWGEETQYF.

Here the CDR3 DNA reads TGTGCCTGGAGTACCCCACTTACCTTCTCTGGAAACACCATATATTTT. It is translated as CAWSTPLTFSGNTIYF. The chain is built from TRBV30 and TRBJ1-3, with D hard to call. V was trimmed by 2 bases and J by 0 bases, leaving 14 bases between them. CDR1 GTSNPN and CDR2 SVGIG come from the germline V gene (reference sequence). The CDR3 has 16 amino acids.

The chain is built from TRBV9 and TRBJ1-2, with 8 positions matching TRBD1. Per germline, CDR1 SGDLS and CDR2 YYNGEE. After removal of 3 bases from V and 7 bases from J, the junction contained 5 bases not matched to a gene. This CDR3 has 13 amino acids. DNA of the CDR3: TGTGCCAGCAGCGCGACAGGGGTTCCTGGCTACACCTTC. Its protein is CASSATGVPGYTF.

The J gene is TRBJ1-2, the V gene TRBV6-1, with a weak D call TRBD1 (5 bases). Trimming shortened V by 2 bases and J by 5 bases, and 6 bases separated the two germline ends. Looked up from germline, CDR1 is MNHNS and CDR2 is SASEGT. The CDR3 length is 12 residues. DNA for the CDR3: TGTGCCAGCAGTGAATCAGGGTATGGCTACACCTTC. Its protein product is CASSESGYGYTF.

The CDR3 loop reads CASNPTGSESYEQYF. CDR3 coding DNA: TGTGCCAGCAATCCTACGGGTAGCGAAAGCTACGAGCAGTACTTC. The V gene is TRBV9, the J gene TRBJ2-7; a weak D match, TRBD2 (5 bases). Germline CDR1 SGDLS, CDR2 YYNGEE. V shed 6 bases and J shed 3 bases, with 19 bases lying between them. This CDR3 comprises 15 residues.